These T cell receptor beta chains were read from a single sample in a study of CD4 T cells in relation to SARS-CoV-2 and coronaviruses. Generated by immunoSEQ multiplex PCR, the TCRdb table keeps only in-frame clones and is missing some. The table lists around 65,000 clones, about 90% of them singletons, with 1.6% in the top ten. Specimen: memory CD4+ T cells from PBMCs. The receptors were gathered from a human donor in good health. The conserved cysteine and the conserved F or W are not part of the CDR3 here. The order of the fields is CDR3 protein, clone size, V gene, J gene. The size entry is marked missing in some rows and otherwise reads once, few, many or a size class.

CDR3: ASSLGQGAGNTIY; size: -; V: TRBV3-1/TRBV3-2; J: TRBJ1-3
CDR3: ASSLPQTGFYEQY; size: -; V: TRBV5-1; J: TRBJ2-7
CDR3: ASSVAPPPDGELF; size: -; V: TRBV9; J: TRBJ2-2
CDR3: AWNQAGGNTEAF; size: once; V: TRBV30; J: TRBJ1-1
CDR3: ASTRGLRMVGELF; size: -; V: TRBV9; J: TRBJ2-2
CDR3: ASSLDVGGWNTEAF; size: -; V: TRBV7-9; J: TRBJ1-1
CDR3: ASRDYLTGELF; size: -; V: TRBV5-1; J: TRBJ2-2
CDR3: ASSLEVGLQETQY; size: -; V: TRBV11-2; J: TRBJ2-5
CDR3: ASSLEGFQPQH; size: -; V: TRBV18; J: TRBJ1-5
CDR3: SASVTSGVRVYEQY; size: -; V: TRBV20-1; J: TRBJ2-7
CDR3: ASSSTNRVRRQDTQY; size: -; V: TRBV7-3; J: TRBJ2-3
CDR3: ASSPAGALRYEQY; size: -; V: TRBV7-2; J: TRBJ2-7
CDR3: ASSPLYGAGTDTQY; size: -; V: TRBV9; J: TRBJ2-3
CDR3: AVRDSPQNEQF; size: few; V: TRBV10-3; J: TRBJ2-1
CDR3: ASSAIASNTQY; size: -; V: TRBV9; J: TRBJ2-3
CDR3: ASSSGTDRETQY; size: -; V: TRBV5-6; J: TRBJ2-5
CDR3: ASSLVQGPRGNSPLH; size: -; V: TRBV7-2; J: TRBJ1-6
CDR3: ASIGRERTSTDTQY; size: -; V: TRBV2; J: TRBJ2-3
CDR3: AWGTGHGYT; size: -; V: TRBV30; J: TRBJ1-2
CDR3: ASSLRVLGEIYNEQF; size: -; V: TRBV5-5; J: TRBJ2-1
CDR3: ASSPIQTSGQQF; size: -; V: TRBV7-8; J: TRBJ2-1
CDR3: ASSQTRSNTEAF; size: -; V: TRBV19; J: TRBJ1-1
CDR3: ASSIEAGDSWGNIQY; size: -; V: TRBV19; J: TRBJ2-4
CDR3: ASSFGISYEQY; size: -; V: TRBV12-3/TRBV12-4; J: TRBJ2-7
CDR3: ASRKNTEAF; size: -; V: TRBV6-5; J: TRBJ1-1
CDR3: SVVPGGNQPQH; size: -; V: TRBV29-1; J: TRBJ1-5
CDR3: ASSLTGFAGGTEF; size: few; V: TRBV7-2; J: TRBJ2-1
CDR3: ASSQGAWQGYMNTEAF; size: -; V: TRBV4-2; J: TRBJ1-1
CDR3: ASSYRGNYEQY; size: -; V: TRBV7-2; J: TRBJ2-7
CDR3: ASSQAAHEQY; size: -; V: TRBV3-1/TRBV3-2; J: TRBJ2-7
CDR3: AGLAGEGAYEQY; size: -; V: TRBV2; J: TRBJ2-7
CDR3: ASSVAMSPYNEQF; size: -; V: TRBV9; J: TRBJ2-1
CDR3: ASSFQIREGAF; size: -; V: TRBV28; J: TRBJ1-1
CDR3: ASSLIGGPMAGELF; size: -; V: TRBV7-3; J: TRBJ2-2
CDR3: SVEDGTYGYT; size: -; V: TRBV29-1; J: TRBJ1-2
CDR3: ASSQDRVTMNTEAF; size: -; V: TRBV4-1; J: TRBJ1-1
CDR3: ASSLYRVGYDGYT; size: -; V: TRBV7-2; J: TRBJ1-2
CDR3: ASSTSSGGDTQY; size: -; V: TRBV9; J: TRBJ2-3
CDR3: ASSDGGTYGELF; size: -; V: TRBV2; J: TRBJ1-4
CDR3: AWSWTLGTEAF; size: -; V: TRBV30; J: TRBJ1-1
CDR3: ASSPMMGRSNGELF; size: -; V: TRBV18; J: TRBJ2-2
CDR3: SAGEYNEQF; size: -; V: TRBV20-1; J: TRBJ2-1
CDR3: ASSLSGSGEQF; size: -; V: TRBV11-3; J: TRBJ2-1
CDR3: ASSLDTGRTEAF; size: -; V: TRBV5-1; J: TRBJ1-1
CDR3: ATRTGRNRIFSYNEQF; size: -; V: TRBV19; J: TRBJ2-1
CDR3: AISPQGGNEKLF; size: once; V: TRBV10-3; J: TRBJ1-4
CDR3: ASSPNQGEGGEQY; size: -; V: TRBV18; J: TRBJ2-7
CDR3: ASNQGQGYQPQH; size: -; V: TRBV19; J: TRBJ1-5
CDR3: ASRRGTGITEAF; size: -; V: TRBV10-2; J: TRBJ1-1
CDR3: ASSTVRGQGTEAF; size: -; V: TRBV5-1; J: TRBJ1-1
CDR3: AWSVSSGWKTEAF; size: -; V: TRBV30; J: TRBJ1-1
CDR3: ASSLGEGNTIY; size: few; V: TRBV3-1/TRBV3-2; J: TRBJ1-3
CDR3: ASSPQGQGSSPLH; size: -; V: TRBV9; J: TRBJ1-6
CDR3: ASSLYSASGGTGELF; size: -; V: TRBV5-6; J: TRBJ2-2
CDR3: ASSLRQGAITDTQY; size: -; V: TRBV5-6; J: TRBJ2-3
CDR3: ASSQGGFYGYT; size: -; V: TRBV14; J: TRBJ1-2
CDR3: ASSLDRVIAPLH; size: -; V: TRBV3-1/TRBV3-2; J: TRBJ1-6
CDR3: ASSLAGGRPNSNQPQH; size: -; V: TRBV7-2; J: TRBJ1-5
CDR3: ASSSMGTSVNTIY; size: -; V: TRBV5-6; J: TRBJ1-3
CDR3: ATSTRQGANEQF; size: -; V: TRBV24-1; J: TRBJ2-1